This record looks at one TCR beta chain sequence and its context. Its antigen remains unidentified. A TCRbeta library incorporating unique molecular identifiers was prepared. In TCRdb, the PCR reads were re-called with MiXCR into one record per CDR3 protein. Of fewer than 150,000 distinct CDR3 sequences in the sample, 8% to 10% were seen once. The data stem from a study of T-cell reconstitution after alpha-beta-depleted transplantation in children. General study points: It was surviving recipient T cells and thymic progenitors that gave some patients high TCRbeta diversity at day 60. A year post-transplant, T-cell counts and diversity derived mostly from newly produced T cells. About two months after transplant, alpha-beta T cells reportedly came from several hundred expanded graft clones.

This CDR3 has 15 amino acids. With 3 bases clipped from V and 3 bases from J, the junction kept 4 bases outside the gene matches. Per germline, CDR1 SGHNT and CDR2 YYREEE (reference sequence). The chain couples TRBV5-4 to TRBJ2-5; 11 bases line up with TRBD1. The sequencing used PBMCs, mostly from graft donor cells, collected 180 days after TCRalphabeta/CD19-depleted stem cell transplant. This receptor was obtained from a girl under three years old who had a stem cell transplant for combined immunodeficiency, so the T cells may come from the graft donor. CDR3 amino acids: CASSWDRGFEETQYF. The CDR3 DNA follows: TGTGCCAGCAGCTGGGACAGGGGGTTTGAAGAGACCCAGTACTTC.